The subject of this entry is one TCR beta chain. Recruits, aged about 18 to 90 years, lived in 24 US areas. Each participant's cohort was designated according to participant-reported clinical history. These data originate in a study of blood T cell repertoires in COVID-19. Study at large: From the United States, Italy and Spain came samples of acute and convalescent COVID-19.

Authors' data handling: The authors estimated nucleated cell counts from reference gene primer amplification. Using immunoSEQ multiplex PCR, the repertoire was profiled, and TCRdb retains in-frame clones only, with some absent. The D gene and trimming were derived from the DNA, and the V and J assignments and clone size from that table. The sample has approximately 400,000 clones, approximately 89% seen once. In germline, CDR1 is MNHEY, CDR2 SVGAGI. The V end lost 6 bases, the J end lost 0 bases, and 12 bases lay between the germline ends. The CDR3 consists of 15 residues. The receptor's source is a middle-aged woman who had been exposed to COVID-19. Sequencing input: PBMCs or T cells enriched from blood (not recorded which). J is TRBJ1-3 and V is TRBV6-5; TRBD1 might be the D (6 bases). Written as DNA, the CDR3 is TGTGCCAGCAGCCCGGGACACTTCTCTGGAAACACCATATATTTT. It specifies CASSPGHFSGNTIYF.